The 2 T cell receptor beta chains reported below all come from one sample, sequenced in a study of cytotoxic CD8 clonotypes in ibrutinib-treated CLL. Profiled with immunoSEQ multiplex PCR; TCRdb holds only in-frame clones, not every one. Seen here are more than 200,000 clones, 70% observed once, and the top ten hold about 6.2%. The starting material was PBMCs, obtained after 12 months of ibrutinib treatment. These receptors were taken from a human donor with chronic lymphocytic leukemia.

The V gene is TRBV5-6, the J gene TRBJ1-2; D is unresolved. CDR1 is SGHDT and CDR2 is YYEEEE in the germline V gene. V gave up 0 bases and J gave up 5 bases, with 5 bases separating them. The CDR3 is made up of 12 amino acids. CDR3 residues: CASSLVGYGYTF. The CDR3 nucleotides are TGTGCCAGCAGCTTGGTCGGGTATGGCTACACCTTC.

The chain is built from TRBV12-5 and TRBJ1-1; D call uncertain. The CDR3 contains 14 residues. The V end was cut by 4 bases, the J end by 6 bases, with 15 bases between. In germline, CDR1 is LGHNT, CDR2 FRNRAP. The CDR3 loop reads CASGSPPGSPEAFF. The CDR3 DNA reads TGTGCTAGTGGTTCGCCTCCGGGATCCCCTGAAGCTTTCTTT.